The sequence of this T cell receptor (beta chain) was determined in a study of CDR3 diversity in severe acne. V was pared by 3 bases and J by 6 bases, with 11 bases between. The CDR3 runs to 13 residues. TCRdb processed the PCR reads anew with MiXCR; each CDR3 protein has one entry. The profile covers around 85,000 distinct CDR3 sequences, with around 54% appearing a single time and under 14% taken by the ten largest. The TCR was taken from a male donor with severe acne vulgaris. Source material: blood. The rearrangement links TRBV12-3 or TRBV12-4 to TRBJ1-2; no reliable D call. The CDR3: CASSFSSGNGYTF. CDR3 in DNA: TGTGCCAGCAGTTTCTCATCGGGTAATGGCTACACCTTC.